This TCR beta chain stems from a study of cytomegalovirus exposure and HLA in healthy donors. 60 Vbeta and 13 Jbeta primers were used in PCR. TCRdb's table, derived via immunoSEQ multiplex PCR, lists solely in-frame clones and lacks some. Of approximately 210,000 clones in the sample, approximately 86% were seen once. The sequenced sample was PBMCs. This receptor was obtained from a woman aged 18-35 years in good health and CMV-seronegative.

The CDR3 coding sequence is TGCGCCAGCAGCCATACTATTGCAACTAATGAAAAACTGTTTTTT. Encoded protein: CASSHTIATNEKLFF. The chain has TRBV4-1 and TRBJ1-4, with D hard to call. Trimming cost V 3 bases and J 0 bases, with 8 bases left between them. Per the germline V gene, CDR1 is MGHRA and CDR2 is YSYEKL. This CDR3 is 15 amino acids long.